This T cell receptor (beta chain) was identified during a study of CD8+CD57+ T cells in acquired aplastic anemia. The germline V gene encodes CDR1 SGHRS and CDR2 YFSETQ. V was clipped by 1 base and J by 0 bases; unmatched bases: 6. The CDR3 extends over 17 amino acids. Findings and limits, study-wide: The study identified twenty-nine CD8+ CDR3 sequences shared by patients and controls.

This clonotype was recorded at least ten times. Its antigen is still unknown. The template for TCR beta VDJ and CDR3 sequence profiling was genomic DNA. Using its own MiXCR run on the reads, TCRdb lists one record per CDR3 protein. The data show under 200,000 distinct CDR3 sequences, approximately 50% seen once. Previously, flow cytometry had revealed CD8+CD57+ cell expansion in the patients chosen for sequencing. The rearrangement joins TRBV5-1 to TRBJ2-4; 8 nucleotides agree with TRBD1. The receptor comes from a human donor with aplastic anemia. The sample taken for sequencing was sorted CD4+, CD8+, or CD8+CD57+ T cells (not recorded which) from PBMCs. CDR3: CASSLQTGELAKNIQYF. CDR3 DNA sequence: TGCGCCAGCAGCTTGCAGACAGGGGAACTAGCCAAAAACATTCAGTACTTC.